The rows below give T cell receptor beta chains drawn from one sample of a study of shared clonotypes between healthy human individuals. The repertoire was sequenced with immunoSEQ multiplex PCR; TCRdb's copy has only in-frame clones and lacks some. This sample has about 2.2 million clones, with around 93% found just once. The sequenced sample consisted of naive CD8+ T cells from PBMCs. Receptors were obtained from a man between 18 and 29 years old in good health. Some clones in this sample may be carry-over from other donors' samples. Each CDR3 is given with its conserved first and last residue. The D gene is left open where the match is weak. For some rows the clone size is stated as once, few or many, or as a class when expanded; others skip it.

NA	TRBJ2-7	TRBV29-1	NA	CSVGQVYEQYF	TGCAGCGTTGGACAAGTCTACGAGCAGTACTTC
NA	TRBJ1-1	TRBV7-9	NA	CASSLVEKPEAFF	TGTGCCAGCAGCTTAGTCGAGAAACCTGAAGCTTTCTTT
NA	TRBJ2-1	TRBV6-5	once	CASSYSESPNEQFF	TGTGCCAGCAGTTACTCGGAGTCCCCCAATGAGCAGTTCTTC
TRBD2	TRBJ2-1	TRBV29-1	NA	CSVEGTSAYYNEQFF	TGCAGCGTTGAAGGGACTAGCGCGTACTACAATGAGCAGTTCTTC
NA	TRBJ1-3	TRBV27	NA	CASSPVLPRQKGNTIYF	TGTGCCAGCAGCCCGGTCCTCCCCAGACAGAAAGGGAACACCATATATTTT
NA	TRBJ1-2	TRBV13	NA	CASSSRGGPTGSYGYTF	TGTGCCAGCAGCTCCCGGGGGGGTCCCACGGGGAGCTATGGCTACACCTTC
NA	TRBJ1-2	TRBV6-6	NA	CASSYSKGGGDGYTF	TGTGCCAGCAGTTACTCGAAGGGAGGGGGGGATGGCTACACCTTC
TRBD2	TRBJ2-5	TRBV23-1	NA	CASRTSGRLNETQYF	TGCGCCAGCAGGACTAGCGGGAGACTAAACGAGACCCAGTACTTC
NA	TRBJ2-7	TRBV7-9	NA	CASSRQASYEQYF	TGTGCCAGCAGCCGACAGGCCTCCTACGAGCAGTACTTC
TRBD1	TRBJ1-1	TRBV7-9	NA	CASSLAPPTGLEAFF	TGTGCCAGCAGCTTAGCCCCCCCGACAGGGTTAGAAGCTTTCTTT
NA	TRBJ2-5	TRBV27	NA	CASSSRGLGETQYF	TGTGCCAGCAGCAGCCGTGGACTGGGAGAGACCCAGTACTTC
TRBD1	TRBJ1-5	TRBV5-1	NA	CASSFGPRDRDQPQHF	TGCGCCAGCAGCTTTGGCCCAAGGGACAGGGACCAGCCCCAGCATTTT
NA	TRBJ1-5	TRBV4-2	NA	CASSQTRTGNQPQHF	TGTGCCAGCAGCCAGACCCGGACAGGCAATCAGCCCCAGCATTTT
TRBD2	TRBJ2-2	TRBV19	NA	CASSASGYTGELFF	TGTGCCAGTAGTGCTAGCGGATACACCGGGGAGCTGTTTTTT
NA	TRBJ2-7	TRBV11-2	once	CASSSRSGTISEQYF	TGTGCCAGCAGCTCTCGATCCGGGACGATAAGCGAGCAGTACTTC
TRBD1	TRBJ1-4	TRBV9	NA	CASSAGDRGLLGLFF	TGTGCCAGCAGCGCCGGGGACAGGGGGCTGCTTGGGCTGTTTTTT
TRBD1	TRBJ1-2	TRBV5-3	NA	CASDGQGGNYGYTF	TGTGCCAGCGATGGACAGGGGGGGAACTATGGCTACACCTTC
TRBD1	TRBJ1-2	TRBV7-6	NA	CASSPGTGGYGYTF	TGTGCCAGCAGCCCGGGGACAGGCGGCTATGGCTACACCTTC
NA	TRBJ1-1	TRBV16	NA	CASSQSKRNTEAFF	TGTGCCAGCAGCCAATCAAAACGGAACACTGAAGCTTTCTTT
NA	TRBJ1-6	TRBV7-9	NA	CASSLGLGPLQNSPLHF	TGTGCCAGCAGCTTAGGGCTGGGGCCCCTTCAAAATTCACCCCTCCACTTT
NA	TRBJ2-7	TRBV5-1	NA	CATRVSSSYEQYF	TGCGCCACCCGGGTTTCCAGCTCCTACGAGCAGTACTTC
NA	TRBJ2-3	TRBV28	NA	CASSLAAPPGTQYF	TGTGCCAGCAGTTTGGCGGCACCTCCGGGTACGCAGTATTTT
NA	TRBJ1-5	TRBV28	NA	CASSLRDSNQPQHF	TGTGCCAGCAGTTTACGGGACAGCAATCAGCCCCAGCATTTT
TRBD1	TRBJ2-7	TRBV28	NA	CASQTGQGGLSSYEQYF	TGTGCCAGCCAGACGGGACAGGGAGGACTAAGCTCCTACGAGCAGTACTTC
TRBD1	TRBJ1-2	TRBV27	NA	CASSLFLDRDRYGYTF	TGTGCCAGCAGTTTATTCCTGGACAGGGATAGGTATGGCTACACCTTC
NA	TRBJ2-5	TRBV11-2	NA	CASSHSRLKNWETQYF	TGTGCCAGCAGCCACTCGAGACTCAAAAATTGGGAGACCCAGTACTTC